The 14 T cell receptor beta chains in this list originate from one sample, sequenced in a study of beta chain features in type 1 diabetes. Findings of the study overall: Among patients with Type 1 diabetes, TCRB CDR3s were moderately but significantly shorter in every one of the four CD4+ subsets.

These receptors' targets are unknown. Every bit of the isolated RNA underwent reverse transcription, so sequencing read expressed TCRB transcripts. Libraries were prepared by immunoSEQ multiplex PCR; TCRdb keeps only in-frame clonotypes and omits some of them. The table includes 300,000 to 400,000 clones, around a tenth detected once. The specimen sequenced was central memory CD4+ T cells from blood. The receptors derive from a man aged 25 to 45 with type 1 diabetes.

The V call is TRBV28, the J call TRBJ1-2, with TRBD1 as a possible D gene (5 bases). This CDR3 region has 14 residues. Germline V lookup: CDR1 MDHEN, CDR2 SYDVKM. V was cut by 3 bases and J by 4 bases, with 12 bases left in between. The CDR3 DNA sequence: TGTGCCAGCAGTTTGAATTACAGGATCTATGGCTACACCTTC. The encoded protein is CASSLNYRIYGYTF.

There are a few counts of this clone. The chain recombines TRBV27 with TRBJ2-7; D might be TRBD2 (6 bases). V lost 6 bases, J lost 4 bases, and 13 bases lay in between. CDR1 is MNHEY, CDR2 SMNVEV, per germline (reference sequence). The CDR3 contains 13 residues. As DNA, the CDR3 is TGTGCCAGCAGCCCCAGGGCGGGGTACGAGCAGTACTTC. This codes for CASSPRAGYEQYF.

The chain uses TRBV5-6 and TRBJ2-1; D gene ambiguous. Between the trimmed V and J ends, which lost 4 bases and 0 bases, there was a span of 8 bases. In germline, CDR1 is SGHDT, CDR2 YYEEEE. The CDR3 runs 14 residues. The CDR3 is CASSQLDSYNEQFF. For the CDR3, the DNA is TGTGCCAGCAGCCAGCTGGACTCCTACAATGAGCAGTTCTTC. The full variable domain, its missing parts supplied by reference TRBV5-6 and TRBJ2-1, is DAGVTQSPTHLIKTRGQQVTLRCSPKSGHDTVSWYQQALGQGPQFIFQYYEEEERQRGNFPDRFSGHQFPNYSSELNVNALLLGDSALYLCASSQLDSYNEQFFGPGTRLTVL.

CDR3 loop: CPGSGEQYF. As DNA, the CDR3 is TGTCCGGGGAGTGGCGAGCAGTACTTC. The chain links TRBV7-7 to TRBJ2-7; weak D call: TRBD2 (5 bases). Per germline, CDR1 SSHAT and CDR2 FNYEAQ (reference sequence). There are 9 residues in the CDR3. The complete variable domain, with remaining parts taken from reference TRBV7-7 and TRBJ2-7, reads GAGVSQSPRYKVTKRGQDVTLRCDPISSHATLYWYQQALGQGPEFLTYFNYEAQPDKSGLPSDRFSAERPEGSISTLTIQRTEQRDSAMYRCPGSGEQYFGPGTRLTVT.

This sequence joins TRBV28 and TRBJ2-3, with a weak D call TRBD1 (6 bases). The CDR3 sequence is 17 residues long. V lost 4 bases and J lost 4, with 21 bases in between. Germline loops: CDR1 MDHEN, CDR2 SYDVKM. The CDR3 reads CASSSQGTAELPDTQYF. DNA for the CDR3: TGTGCCAGCAGTTCCCAGGGGACCGCAGAGCTTCCAGATACGCAGTATTTT.

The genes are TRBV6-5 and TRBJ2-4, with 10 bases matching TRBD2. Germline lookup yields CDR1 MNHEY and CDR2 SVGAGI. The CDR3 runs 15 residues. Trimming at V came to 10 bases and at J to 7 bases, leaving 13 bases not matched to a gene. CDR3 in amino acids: CANSRTSGHENIQYF. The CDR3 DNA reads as TGTGCCAACTCTCGGACTAGCGGCCACGAGAACATTCAGTACTTC.

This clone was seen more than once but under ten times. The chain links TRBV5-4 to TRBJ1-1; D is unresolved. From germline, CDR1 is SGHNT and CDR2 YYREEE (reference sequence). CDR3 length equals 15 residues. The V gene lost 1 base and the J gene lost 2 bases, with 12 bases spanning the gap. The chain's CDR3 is CASSLSSTINTEAFF. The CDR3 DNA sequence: TGTGCCAGCAGCTTGAGCTCGACTATCAACACTGAAGCTTTCTTT.

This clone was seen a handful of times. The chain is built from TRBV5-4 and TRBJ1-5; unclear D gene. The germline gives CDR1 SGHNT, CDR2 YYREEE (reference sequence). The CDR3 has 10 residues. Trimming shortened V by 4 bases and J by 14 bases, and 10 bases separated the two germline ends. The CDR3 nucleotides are TGTGCCAGCAGCAGAACCTCGGAGCATTTT. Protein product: CASSRTSEHF. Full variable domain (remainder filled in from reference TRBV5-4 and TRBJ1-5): ETGVTQSPTHLIKTRGQQVTLRCSSQSGHNTVSWYQQALGQGPQFIFQYYREEENGRGNFPPRFSGLQFPNYSSELNVNALELDDSALYLCASSRTSEHFGDGTRLSIL.

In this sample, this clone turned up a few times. The CDR3 region has the DNA TGCAGCGCCGCATGGGGCTATGGCTACACCTTC. Translating it yields CSAAWGYGYTF. V usage is TRBV29-1 and J usage is TRBJ1-2; no clear D. From germline, CDR1 is SQVTM and CDR2 ANQGSEA. This CDR3 has 11 residues. The germline V and J ends were trimmed by 7 bases and 4 bases, with 10 bases remaining between them.

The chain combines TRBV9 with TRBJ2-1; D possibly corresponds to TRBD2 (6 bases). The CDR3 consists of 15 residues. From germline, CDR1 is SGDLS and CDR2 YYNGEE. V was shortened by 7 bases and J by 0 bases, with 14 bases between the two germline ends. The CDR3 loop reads CASGWGRSSYNEQFF. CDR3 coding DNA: TGTGCCAGCGGGTGGGGGAGGTCCTCCTACAATGAGCAGTTCTTC. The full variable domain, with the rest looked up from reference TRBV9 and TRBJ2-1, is DSGVTQTPKHLITATGQRVTLRCSPRSGDLSVYWYQQSLDQGLQFLIQYYNGEERAKGNILERFSAQQFPDLHSELNLSSLELGDSALYFCASGWGRSSYNEQFFGPGTRLTVL.

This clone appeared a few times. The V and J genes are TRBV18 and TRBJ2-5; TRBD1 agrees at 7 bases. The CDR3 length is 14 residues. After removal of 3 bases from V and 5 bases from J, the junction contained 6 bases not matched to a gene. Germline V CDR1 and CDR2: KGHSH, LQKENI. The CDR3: CASSPRGGRETQYF. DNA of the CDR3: TGTGCCAGCTCACCTCGAGGGGGCAGGGAGACCCAGTACTTC. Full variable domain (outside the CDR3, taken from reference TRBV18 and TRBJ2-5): NAGVMQNPRHLVRRRGQEARLRCSPMKGHSHVYWYRQLPEEGLKFMVYLQKENIIDESGMPKERFSAEFPKEGPSILRIQQVVRGDSAAYFCASSPRGGRETQYFGPGTRLLVL.

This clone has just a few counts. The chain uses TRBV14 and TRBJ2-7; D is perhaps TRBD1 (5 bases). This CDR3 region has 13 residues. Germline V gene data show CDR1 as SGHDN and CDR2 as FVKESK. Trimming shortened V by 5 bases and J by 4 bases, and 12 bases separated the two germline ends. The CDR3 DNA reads TGTGCCAGCAGCAAAGGACACCGATACGAGCAGTACTTC. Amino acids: CASSKGHRYEQYF.

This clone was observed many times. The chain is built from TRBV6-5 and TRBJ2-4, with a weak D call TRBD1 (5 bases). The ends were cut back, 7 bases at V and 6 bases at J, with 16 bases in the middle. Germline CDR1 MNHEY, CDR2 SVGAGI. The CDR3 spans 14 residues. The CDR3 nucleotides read TGTGCCAGCAATGCTTCACCCCAGGGAAACATTCAGTACTTC. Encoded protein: CASNASPQGNIQYF.

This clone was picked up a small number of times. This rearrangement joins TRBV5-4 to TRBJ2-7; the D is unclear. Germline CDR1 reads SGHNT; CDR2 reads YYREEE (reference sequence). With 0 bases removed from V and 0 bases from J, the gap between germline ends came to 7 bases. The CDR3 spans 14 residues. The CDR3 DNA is TGTGCCAGCAGCTTGGCCGCAGGCTCCTACGAGCAGTACTTC. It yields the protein CASSLAAGSYEQYF. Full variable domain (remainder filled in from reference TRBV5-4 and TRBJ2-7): ETGVTQSPTHLIKTRGQQVTLRCSSQSGHNTVSWYQQALGQGPQFIFQYYREEENGRGNFPPRFSGLQFPNYSSELNVNALELDDSALYLCASSLAAGSYEQYFGPGTRLTVT.